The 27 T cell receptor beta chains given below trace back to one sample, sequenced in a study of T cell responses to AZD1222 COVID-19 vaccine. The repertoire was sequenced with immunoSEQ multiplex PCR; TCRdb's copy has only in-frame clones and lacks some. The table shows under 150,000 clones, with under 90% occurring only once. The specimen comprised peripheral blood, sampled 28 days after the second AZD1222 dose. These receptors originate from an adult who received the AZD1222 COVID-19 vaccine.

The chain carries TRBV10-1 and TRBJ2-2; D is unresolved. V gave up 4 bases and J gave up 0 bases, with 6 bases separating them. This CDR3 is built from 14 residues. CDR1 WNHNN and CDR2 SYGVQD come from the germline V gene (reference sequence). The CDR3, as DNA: TGCGCCAGCAGTGCACTTACGAACACCGGGGAGCTGTTTTTT. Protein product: CASSALTNTGELFF.

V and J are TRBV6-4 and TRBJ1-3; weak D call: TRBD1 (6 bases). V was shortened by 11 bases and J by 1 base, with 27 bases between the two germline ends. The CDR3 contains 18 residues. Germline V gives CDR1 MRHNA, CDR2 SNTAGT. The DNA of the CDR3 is TGTGCCCCAGACCAGACCCCATGGACAGCATCATCTGGAAACACCATATATTTT. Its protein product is CAPDQTPWTASSGNTIYF.

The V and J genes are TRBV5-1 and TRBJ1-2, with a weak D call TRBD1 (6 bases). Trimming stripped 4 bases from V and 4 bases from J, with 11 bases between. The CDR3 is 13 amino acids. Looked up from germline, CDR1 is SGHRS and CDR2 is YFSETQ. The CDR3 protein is CASSLGQIYGYTF. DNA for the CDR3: TGCGCCAGCAGCCTCGGACAGATCTATGGCTACACCTTC. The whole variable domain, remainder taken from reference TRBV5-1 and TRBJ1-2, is KAGVTQTPRYLIKTRGQQVTLSCSPISGHRSVSWYQQTPGQGLQFLFEYFSETQRNKGNFPGRFSGRQFSNSRSEMNVSTLELGDSALYLCASSLGQIYGYTFGSGTRLTVV.

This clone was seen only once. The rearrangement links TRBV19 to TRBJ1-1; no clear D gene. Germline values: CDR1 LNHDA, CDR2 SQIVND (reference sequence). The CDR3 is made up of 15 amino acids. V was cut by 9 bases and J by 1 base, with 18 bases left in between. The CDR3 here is CASRNPPVGNTEAFF. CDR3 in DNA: TGTGCCAGCCGAAATCCTCCGGTGGGGAACACTGAAGCTTTCTTT.

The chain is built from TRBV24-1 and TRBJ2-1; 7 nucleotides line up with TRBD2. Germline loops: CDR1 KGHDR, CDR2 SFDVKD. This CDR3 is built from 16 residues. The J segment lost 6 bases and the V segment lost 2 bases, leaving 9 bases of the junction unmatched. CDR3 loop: CATSDSERGTFNEQFF. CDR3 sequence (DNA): TGTGCCACCAGTGATTCTGAGCGGGGTACTTTCAATGAGCAGTTCTTC.

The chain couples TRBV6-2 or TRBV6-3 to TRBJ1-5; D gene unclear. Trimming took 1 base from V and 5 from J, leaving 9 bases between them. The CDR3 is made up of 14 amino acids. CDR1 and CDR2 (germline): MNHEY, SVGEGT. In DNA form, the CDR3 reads TGTGCCAGCAGTTACTACCCTGATTATCAGCCCCAGCATTTT. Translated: CASSYYPDYQPQHF.

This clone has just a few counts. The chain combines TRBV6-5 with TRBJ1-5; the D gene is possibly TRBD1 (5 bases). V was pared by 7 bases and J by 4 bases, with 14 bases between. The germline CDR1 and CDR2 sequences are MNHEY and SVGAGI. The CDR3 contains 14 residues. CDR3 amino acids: CASKGAGSNQPQHF. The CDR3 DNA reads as TGTGCCAGCAAAGGGGCAGGATCGAATCAGCCCCAGCATTTT.

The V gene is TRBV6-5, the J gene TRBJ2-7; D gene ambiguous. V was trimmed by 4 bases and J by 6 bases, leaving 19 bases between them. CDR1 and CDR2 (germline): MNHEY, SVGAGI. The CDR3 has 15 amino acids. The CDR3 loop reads CASSSTIGFGREQYF. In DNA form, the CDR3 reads TGTGCCAGCAGTTCAACAATAGGGTTTGGTCGCGAGCAGTACTTC.

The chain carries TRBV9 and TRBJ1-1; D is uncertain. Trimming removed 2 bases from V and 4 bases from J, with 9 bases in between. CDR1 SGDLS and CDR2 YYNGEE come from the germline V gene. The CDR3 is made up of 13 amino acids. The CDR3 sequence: CASSVTAGTEAFF. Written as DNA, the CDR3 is TGTGCCAGCAGCGTTACAGCGGGCACTGAAGCTTTCTTT.

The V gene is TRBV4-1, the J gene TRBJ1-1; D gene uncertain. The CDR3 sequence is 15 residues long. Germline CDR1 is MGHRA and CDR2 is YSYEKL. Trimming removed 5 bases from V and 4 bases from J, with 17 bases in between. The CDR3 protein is CASSSQSPKGTEAFF. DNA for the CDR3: TGCGCCAGCAGCTCCCAGTCCCCAAAGGGCACTGAAGCTTTCTTT.

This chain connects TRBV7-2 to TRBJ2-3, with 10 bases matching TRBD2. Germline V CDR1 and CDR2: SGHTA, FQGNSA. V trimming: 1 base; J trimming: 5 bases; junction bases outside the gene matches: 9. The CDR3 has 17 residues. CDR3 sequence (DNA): TGTGCCAGCAGCTTAGGAAGAGCGGGAGGGCCGGGAGATACGCAGTATTTT. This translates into CASSLGRAGGPGDTQYF.

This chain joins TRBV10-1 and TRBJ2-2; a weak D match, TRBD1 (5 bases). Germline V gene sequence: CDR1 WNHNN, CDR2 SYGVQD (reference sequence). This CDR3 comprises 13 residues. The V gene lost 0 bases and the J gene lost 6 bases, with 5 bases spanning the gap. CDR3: CASSESQAGELFF. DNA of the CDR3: TGCGCCAGCAGTGAGTCACAGGCCGGGGAGCTGTTTTTT.

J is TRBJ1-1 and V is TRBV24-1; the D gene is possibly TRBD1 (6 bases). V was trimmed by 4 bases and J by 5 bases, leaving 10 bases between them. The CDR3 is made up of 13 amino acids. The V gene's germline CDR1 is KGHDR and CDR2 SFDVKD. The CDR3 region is CATSEPQGTEAFF. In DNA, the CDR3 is TGTGCCACCAGTGAACCACAGGGAACTGAAGCTTTCTTT.

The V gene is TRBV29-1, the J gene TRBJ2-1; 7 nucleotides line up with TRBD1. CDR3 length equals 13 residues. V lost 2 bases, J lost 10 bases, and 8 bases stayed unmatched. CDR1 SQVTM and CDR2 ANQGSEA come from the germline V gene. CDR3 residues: CSVELDRENEQFF. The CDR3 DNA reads TGCAGCGTTGAACTAGACAGGGAGAACGAGCAGTTCTTC.

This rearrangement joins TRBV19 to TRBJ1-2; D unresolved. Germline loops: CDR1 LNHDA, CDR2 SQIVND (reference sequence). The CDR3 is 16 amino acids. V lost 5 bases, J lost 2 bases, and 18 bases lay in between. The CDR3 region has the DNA TGTGCCAGTAGTCCCCAGAGGGCCATACGGAACTATGGCTACACCTTC. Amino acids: CASSPQRAIRNYGYTF.

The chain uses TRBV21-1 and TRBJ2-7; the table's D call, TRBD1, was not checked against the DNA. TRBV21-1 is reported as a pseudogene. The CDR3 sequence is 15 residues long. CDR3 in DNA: TGTGCCAGCAGGCCAGACAGGGGGGCCCTCTACGAGCAGTACGTC. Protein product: CASRPDRGALYEQYV.

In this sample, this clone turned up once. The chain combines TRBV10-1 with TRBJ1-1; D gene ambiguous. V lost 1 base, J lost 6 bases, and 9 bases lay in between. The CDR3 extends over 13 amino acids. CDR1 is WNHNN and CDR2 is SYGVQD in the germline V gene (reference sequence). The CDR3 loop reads CASSELRVSEAFF. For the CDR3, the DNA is TGCGCCAGCAGTGAGTTAAGGGTATCTGAAGCTTTCTTT.

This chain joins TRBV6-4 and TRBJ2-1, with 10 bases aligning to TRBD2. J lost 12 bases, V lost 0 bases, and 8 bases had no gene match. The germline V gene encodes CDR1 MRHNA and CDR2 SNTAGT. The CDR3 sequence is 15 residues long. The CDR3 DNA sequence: TGTGCCAGCAGTGACTCGACCAGCGGGGGGGCCGGGCAGTTCTTC. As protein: CASSDSTSGGAGQFF.

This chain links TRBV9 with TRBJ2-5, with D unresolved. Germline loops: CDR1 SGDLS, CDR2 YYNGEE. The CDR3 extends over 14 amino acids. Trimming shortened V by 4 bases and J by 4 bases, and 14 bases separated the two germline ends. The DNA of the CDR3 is TGTGCCAGCAGCCGTGGGTCGGGCGGAGAGACCCAGTACTTC. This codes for CASSRGSGGETQYF. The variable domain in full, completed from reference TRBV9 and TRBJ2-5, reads DSGVTQTPKHLITATGQRVTLRCSPRSGDLSVYWYQQSLDQGLQFLIQYYNGEERAKGNILERFSAQQFPDLHSELNLSSLELGDSALYFCASSRGSGGETQYFGPGTRLLVL.

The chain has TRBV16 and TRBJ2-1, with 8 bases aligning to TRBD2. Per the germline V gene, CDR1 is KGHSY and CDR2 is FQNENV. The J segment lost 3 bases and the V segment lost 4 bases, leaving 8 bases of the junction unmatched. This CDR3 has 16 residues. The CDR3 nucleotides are TGTGCCAGCAGCCCCCCGGCGGGGGGCGTCTACAATGAGCAGTTCTTC. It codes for CASSPPAGGVYNEQFF.

The CDR3 region has the DNA TGTGCCAGCAGCGTAGAAACAGGACTGAACACTGAAGCTTTCTTT. Its protein product is CASSVETGLNTEAFF. V is TRBV9 and J is TRBJ1-1; D may be TRBD1 (5 bases). The CDR3 sequence is 15 residues long. The V gene's germline CDR1 is SGDLS and CDR2 YYNGEE. With 0 bases removed from V and 0 bases from J, the gap between germline ends came to 9 bases.

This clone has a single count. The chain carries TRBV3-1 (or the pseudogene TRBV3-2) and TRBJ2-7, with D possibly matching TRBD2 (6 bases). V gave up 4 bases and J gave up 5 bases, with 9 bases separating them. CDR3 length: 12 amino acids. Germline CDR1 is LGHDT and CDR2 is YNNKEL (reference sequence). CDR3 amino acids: CASSRWGDEQYF. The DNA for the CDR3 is TGTGCCAGCAGCCGGTGGGGGGACGAGCAGTACTTC.

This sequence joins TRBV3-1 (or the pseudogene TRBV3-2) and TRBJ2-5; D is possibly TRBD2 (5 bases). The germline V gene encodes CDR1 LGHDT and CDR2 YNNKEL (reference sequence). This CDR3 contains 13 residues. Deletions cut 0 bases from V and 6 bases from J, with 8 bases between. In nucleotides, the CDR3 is TGTGCCAGCAGCCAAGATAGGACTCAGACCCAGTACTTC. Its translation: CASSQDRTQTQYF.

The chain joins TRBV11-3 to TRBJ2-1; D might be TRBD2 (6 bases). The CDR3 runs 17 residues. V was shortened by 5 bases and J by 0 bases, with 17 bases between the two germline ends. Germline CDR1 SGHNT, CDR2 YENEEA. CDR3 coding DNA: TGTGCCAGCAGCCATGTCAGCGGGTTCAGCTCCTACAATGAGCAGTTCTTC. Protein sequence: CASSHVSGFSSYNEQFF.

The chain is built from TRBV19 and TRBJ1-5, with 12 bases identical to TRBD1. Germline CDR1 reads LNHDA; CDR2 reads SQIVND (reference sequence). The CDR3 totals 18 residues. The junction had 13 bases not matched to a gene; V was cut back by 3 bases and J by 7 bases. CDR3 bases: TGTGCCAGTAGTATTTCAGGGGACAGGGGGCTGCGAGGGCAGCCCCAGCATTTT. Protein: CASSISGDRGLRGQPQHF.

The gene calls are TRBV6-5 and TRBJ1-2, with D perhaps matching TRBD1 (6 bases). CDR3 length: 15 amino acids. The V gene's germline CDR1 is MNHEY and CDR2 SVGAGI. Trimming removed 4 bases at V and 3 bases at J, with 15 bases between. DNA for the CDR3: TGTGCCAGCAGTTCCCCGGGGGCGTCGGACTATGGCTACACCTTC. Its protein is CASSSPGASDYGYTF.

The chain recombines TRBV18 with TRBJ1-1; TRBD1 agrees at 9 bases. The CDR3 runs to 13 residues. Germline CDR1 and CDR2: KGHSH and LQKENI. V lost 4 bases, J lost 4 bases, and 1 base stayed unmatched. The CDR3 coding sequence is TGTGCCAGCTCACTGACAGGGGGCACTGAAGCTTTCTTT. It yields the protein CASSLTGGTEAFF.